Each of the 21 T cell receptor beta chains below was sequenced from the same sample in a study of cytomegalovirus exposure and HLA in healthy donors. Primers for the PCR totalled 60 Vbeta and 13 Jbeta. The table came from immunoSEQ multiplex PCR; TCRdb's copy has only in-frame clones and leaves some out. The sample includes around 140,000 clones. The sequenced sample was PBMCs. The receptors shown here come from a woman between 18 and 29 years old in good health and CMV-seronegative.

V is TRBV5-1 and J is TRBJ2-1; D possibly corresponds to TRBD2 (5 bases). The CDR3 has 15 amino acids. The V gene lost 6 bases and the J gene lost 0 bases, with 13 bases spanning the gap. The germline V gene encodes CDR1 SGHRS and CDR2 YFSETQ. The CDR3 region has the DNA TGCGCCAGCACAAGTAGCGCTAGCTCCTACAATGAGCAGTTCTTC. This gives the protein CASTSSASSYNEQFF.

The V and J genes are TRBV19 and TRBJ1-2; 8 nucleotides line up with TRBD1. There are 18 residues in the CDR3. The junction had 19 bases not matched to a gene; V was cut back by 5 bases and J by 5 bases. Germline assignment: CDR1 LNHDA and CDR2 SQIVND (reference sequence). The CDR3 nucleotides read TGTGCCAGTAGTCAGACATGGACAGGGCCCGGGGAGCTATATGGCTACACCTTC. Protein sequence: CASSQTWTGPGELYGYTF.

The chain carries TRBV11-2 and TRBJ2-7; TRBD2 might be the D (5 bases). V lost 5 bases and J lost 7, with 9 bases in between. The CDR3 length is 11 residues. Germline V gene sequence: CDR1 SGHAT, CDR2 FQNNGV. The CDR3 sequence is CASSIGGEQYV. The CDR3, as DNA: TGTGCCAGCAGCATAGGAGGAGAGCAGTACGTC.

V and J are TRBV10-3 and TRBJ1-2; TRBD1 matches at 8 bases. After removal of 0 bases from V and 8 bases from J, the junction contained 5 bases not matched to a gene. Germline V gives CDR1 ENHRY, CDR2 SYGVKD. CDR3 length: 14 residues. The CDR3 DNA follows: TGTGCCATCAGTGAGTCGAAGACAGGGGACGGCTACACCTTC. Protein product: CAISESKTGDGYTF.

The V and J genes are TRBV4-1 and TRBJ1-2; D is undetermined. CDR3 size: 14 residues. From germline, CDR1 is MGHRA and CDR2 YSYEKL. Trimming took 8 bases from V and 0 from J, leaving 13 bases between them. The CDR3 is CASGPQIANYGYTF. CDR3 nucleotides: TGCGCCAGCGGGCCTCAGATAGCTAACTATGGCTACACCTTC.

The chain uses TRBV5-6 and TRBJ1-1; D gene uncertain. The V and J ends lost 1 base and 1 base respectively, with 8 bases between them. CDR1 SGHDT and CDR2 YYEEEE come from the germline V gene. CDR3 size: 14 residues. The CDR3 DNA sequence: TGTGCCAGCAGCTTGAAGGGAGAGAACACTGAAGCTTTCTTT. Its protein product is CASSLKGENTEAFF.

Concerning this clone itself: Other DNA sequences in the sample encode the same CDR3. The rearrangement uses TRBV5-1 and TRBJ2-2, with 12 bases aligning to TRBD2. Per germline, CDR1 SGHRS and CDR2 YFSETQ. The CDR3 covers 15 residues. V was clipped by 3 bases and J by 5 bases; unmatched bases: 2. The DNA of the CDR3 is TGCGCCAGCAGCTCCGGGACTAGCGGGACCGGGGAGCTGTTTTTT. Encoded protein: CASSSGTSGTGELFF.

CDR3 loop: CSVEDSLVSAYNEQFF. CDR3 DNA sequence: TGCAGCGTTGAAGATTCTCTGGTTAGCGCCTACAATGAGCAGTTCTTC. This chain links TRBV29-1 with TRBJ2-1; tentative D call: TRBD2 (5 bases). CDR3 size: 16 residues. The ends were cut back, 0 bases at V and 2 bases at J, with 14 bases in the middle. Germline V CDR1 and CDR2: SQVTM, ANQGSEA.

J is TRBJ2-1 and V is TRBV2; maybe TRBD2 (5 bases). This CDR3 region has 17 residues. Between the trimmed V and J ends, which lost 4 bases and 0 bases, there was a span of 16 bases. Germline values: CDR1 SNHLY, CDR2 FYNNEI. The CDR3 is CASSAGYMGSSYNEQFF. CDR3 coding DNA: TGTGCCAGCAGTGCGGGGTACATGGGGAGCTCCTACAATGAGCAGTTCTTC.

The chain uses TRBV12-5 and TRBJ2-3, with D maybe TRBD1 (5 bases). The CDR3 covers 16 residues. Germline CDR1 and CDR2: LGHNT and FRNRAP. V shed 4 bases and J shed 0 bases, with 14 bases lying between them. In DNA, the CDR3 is TGTGCTAGTGGTTCGCCCTTGGGGCGGAGCACAGATACGCAGTATTTT. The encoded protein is CASGSPLGRSTDTQYF.

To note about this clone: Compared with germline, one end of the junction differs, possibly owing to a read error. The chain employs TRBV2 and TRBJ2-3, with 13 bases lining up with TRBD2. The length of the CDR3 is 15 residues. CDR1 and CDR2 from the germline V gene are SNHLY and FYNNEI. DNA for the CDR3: TGTGTCAGCACTTACGGGACTAGCGGGGCAGATACGCAGTATTTT. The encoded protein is CVSTYGTSGADTQYF.

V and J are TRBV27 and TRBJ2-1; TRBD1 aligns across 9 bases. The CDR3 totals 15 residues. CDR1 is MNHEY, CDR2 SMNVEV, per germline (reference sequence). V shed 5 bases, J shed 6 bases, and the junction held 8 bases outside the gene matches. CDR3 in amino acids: CASSPRDRAGNEQFF. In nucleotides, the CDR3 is TGTGCCAGCAGTCCCCGGGACAGGGCTGGCAATGAGCAGTTCTTC.

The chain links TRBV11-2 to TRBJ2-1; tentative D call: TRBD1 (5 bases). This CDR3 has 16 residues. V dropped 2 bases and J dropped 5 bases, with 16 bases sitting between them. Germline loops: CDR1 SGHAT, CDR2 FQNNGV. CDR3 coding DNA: TGTGCCAGCAGCTTATCCCCGACAGTACGAGACAATGAGCAGTTCTTC. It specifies CASSLSPTVRDNEQFF.

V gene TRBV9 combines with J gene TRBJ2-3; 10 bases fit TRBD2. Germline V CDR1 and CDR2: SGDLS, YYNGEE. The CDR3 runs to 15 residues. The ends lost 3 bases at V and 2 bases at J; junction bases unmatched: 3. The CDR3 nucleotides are TGTGCCAGCAGCGGGACTAGCGGCACCACAGATACGCAGTATTTT. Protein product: CASSGTSGTTDTQYF. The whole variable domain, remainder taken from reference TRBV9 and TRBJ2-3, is DSGVTQTPKHLITATGQRVTLRCSPRSGDLSVYWYQQSLDQGLQFLIQYYNGEERAKGNILERFSAQQFPDLHSELNLSSLELGDSALYFCASSGTSGTTDTQYFGPGTRLTVL.

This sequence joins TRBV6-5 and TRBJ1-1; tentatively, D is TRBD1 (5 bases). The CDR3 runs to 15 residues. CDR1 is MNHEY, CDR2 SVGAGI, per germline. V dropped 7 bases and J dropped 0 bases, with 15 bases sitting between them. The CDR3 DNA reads TGTGCCAGCAATCCACCGGGGGGACTGAACACTGAAGCTTTCTTT. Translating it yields CASNPPGGLNTEAFF.

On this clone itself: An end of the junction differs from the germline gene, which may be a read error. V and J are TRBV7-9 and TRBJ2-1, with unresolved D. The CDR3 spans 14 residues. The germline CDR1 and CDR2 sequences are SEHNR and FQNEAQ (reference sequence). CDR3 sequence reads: CASSLDGSYNEQFF. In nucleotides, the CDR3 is TGTGCCAGCAGTTTAGACGGGTCCTACAATGAGCAGTTCTTC.

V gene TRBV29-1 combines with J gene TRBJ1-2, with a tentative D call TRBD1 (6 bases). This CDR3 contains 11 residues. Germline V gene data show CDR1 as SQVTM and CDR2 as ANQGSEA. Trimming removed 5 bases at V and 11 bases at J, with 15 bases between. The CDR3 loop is CSVTDSSKYTF. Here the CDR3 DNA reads TGCAGCGTTACGGACAGTTCAAAATACACCTTC.

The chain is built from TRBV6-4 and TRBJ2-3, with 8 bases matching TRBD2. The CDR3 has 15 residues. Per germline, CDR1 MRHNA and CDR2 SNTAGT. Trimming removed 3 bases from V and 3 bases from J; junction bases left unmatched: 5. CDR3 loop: CASSEAGVRTDTQYF. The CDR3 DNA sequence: TGTGCCAGCAGTGAAGCGGGAGTCAGAACAGATACGCAGTATTTT.

Here the CDR3 DNA reads TGCGCCAGCAGCTCCAGAGACAGTAAAGGGACCCAGTACTTC. Its translation is CASSSRDSKGTQYF. The V gene is TRBV5-1, the J gene TRBJ2-5, with a possible D match to TRBD1 (5 bases). This CDR3 spans 14 amino acids. V shed 3 bases and J shed 7 bases, with 16 bases lying between them. Per the germline V gene, CDR1 is SGHRS and CDR2 is YFSETQ. Based on the CDR3 plus reference TRBV5-1 and TRBJ2-5, the full variable domain is KAGVTQTPRYLIKTRGQQVTLSCSPISGHRSVSWYQQTPGQGLQFLFEYFSETQRNKGNFPGRFSGRQFSNSRSEMNVSTLELGDSALYLCASSSRDSKGTQYFGPGTRLLVL.

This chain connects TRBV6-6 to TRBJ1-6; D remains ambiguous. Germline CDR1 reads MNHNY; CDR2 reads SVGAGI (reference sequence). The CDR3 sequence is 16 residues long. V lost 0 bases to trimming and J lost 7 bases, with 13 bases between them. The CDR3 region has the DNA TGTGCCAGCAGTTACTCGGAGACCGCCACGAATTCACCCCTCCACTTT. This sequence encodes CASSYSETATNSPLHF.

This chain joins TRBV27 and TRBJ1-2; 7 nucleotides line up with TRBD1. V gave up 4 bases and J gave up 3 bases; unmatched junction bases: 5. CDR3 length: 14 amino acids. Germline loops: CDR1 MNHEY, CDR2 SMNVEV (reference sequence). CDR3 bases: TGTGCCAGCAGTTACGGACAGGAATACTATGGCTACACCTTC. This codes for CASSYGQEYYGYTF.